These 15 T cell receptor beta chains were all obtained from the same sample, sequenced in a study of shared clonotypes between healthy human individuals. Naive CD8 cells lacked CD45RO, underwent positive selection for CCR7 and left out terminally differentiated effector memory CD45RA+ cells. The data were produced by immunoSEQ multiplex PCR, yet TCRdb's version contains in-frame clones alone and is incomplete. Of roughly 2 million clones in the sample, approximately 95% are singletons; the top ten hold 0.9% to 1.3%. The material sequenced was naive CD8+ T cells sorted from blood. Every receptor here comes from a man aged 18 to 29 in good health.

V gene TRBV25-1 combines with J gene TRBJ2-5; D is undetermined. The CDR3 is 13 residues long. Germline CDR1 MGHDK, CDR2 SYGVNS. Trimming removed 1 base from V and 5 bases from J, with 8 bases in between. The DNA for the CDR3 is TGTGCCAGCAGTGAATCCGAGGTCGAGACCCAGTACTTC. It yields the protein CASSESEVETQYF.

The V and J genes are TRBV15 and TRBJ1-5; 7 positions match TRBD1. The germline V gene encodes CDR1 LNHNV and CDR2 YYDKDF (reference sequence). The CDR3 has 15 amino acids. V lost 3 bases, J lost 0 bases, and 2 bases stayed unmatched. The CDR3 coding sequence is TGTGCCACCAGCAGCGGGACAGATAGCAATCAGCCCCAGCATTTT. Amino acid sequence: CATSSGTDSNQPQHF.

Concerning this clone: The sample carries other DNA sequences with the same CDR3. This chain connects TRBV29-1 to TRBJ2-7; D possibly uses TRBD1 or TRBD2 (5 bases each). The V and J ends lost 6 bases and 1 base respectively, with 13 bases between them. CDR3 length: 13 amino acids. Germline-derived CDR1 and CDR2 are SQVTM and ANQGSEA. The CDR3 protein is CSVAGTESYEQYF. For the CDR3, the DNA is TGCAGCGTCGCCGGGACCGAGTCCTACGAGCAGTACTTC.

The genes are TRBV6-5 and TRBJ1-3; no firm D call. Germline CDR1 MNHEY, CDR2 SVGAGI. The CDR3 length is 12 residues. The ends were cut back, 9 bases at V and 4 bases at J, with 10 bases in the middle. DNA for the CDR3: TGTGCCAGTGGGGATGGCGGAAACACCATATATTTT. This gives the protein CASGDGGNTIYF.

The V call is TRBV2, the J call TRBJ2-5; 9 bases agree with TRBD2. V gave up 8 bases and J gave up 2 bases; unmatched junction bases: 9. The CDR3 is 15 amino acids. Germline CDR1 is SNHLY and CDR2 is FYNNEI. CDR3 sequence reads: CASEGASGVQETQYF. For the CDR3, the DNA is TGTGCCAGCGAGGGGGCTAGCGGGGTTCAAGAGACCCAGTACTTC. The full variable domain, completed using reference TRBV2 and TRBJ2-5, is EPEVTQTPSHQVTQMGQEVILRCVPISNHLYFYWYRQILGQKVEFLVSFYNNEISEKSEIFDDQFSVERPDGSNFTLKIRSTKLEDSAMYFCASEGASGVQETQYFGPGTRLLVL.

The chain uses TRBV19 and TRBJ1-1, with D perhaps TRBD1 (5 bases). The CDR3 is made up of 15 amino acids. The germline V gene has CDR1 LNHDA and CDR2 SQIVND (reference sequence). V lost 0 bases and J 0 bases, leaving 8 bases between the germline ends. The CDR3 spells CASSIDRDLNTEAFF. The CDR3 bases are TGTGCCAGTAGTATAGATCGGGACCTGAACACTGAAGCTTTCTTT.

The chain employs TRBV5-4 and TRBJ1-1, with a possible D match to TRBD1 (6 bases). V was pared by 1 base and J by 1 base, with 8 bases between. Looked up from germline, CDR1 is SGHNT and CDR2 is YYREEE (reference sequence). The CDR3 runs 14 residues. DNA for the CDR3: TGTGCCAGCAGCTTGATACAGGGGAACACTGAAGCTTTCTTT. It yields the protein CASSLIQGNTEAFF.

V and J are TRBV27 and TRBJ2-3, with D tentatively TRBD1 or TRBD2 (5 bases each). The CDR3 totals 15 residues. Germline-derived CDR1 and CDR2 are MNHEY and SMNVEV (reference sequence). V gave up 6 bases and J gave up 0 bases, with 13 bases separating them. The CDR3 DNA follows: TGTGCCAGCAGAGGGGACGGGACGAGCACAGATACGCAGTATTTT. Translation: CASRGDGTSTDTQYF.

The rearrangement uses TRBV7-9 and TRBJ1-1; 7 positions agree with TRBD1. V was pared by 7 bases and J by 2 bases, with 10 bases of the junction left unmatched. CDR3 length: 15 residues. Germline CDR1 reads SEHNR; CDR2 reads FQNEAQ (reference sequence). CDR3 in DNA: TGTGCCAGCAACGTACTGGGACAGATAAACACTGAAGCTTTCTTT. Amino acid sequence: CASNVLGQINTEAFF.

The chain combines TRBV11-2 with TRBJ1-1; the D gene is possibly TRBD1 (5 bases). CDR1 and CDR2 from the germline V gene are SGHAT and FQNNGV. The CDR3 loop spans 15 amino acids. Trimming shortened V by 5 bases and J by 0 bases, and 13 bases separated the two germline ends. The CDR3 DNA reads TGTGCCAGCAGCCTGGGCACAGGCTTGAACACTGAAGCTTTCTTT. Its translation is CASSLGTGLNTEAFF.

CDR3 sequence reads: CASSQTRGLGELFF. The CDR3 bases are TGCGCCAGCAGCCAAACGCGGGGGCTCGGGGAGCTGTTTTTT. The J gene is TRBJ2-2, the V gene TRBV4-1; D might be TRBD2 (7 bases). The CDR3 totals 14 residues. Germline CDR1 MGHRA, CDR2 YSYEKL. Deletions cut 2 bases from V and 7 bases from J, with 11 bases between.

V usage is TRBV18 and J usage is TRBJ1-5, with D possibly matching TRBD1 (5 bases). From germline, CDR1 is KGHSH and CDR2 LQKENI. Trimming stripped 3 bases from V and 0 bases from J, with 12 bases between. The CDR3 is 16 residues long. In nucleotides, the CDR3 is TGTGCCAGCTCACCCCCGGGGCCCTATAGCAATCAGCCCCAGCATTTT. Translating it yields CASSPPGPYSNQPQHF.

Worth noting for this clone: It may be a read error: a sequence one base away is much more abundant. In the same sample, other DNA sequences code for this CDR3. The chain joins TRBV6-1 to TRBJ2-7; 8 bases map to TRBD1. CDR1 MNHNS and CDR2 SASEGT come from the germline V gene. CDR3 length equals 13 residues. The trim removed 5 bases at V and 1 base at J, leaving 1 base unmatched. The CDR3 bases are TGTGCCAGCAGTCGGACAGGGTCCTACGAGCAGTACTTC. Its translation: CASSRTGSYEQYF.

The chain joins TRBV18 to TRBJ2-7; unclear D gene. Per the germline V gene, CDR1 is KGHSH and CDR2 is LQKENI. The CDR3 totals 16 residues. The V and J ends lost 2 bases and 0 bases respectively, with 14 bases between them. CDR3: CASSPTYTISSYEQYF. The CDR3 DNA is TGTGCCAGCTCACCAACATACACAATTAGCTCCTACGAGCAGTACTTC.

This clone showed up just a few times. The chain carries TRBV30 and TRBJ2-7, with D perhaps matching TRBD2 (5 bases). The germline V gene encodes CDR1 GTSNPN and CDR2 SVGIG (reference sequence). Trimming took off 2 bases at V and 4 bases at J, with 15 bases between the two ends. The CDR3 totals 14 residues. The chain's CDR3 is CAWSLAAGVYEQYF. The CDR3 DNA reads TGTGCCTGGAGTTTGGCCGCCGGGGTGTACGAGCAGTACTTC.